The 29 T cell receptor beta chains below come from one sample, sequenced in a study of T-cell reconstitution after alpha-beta-depleted transplantation in children. Unique molecular identifiers tagged the TCRbeta library. TCRdb reanalysed the PCR reads using MiXCR and keeps one entry per CDR3 protein. The data show hundreds of thousands of distinct CDR3 sequences, around 15% seen once. Sequences were derived from PBMCs, mostly from graft donor cells, sampled 360 days after TCRalphabeta/CD19-depleted stem cell transplant. All receptors derive from a boy younger than two who had a stem cell transplant for Wiskott-Aldrich syndrome, so the T cells may come from the graft donor.

The chain links TRBV18 to TRBJ2-7, with a weak D call TRBD1 (5 bases). The germline V gene has CDR1 KGHSH and CDR2 LQKENI. Trimming pared 5 bases from V and 3 bases from J, leaving 14 bases between. The CDR3 has 14 residues. CDR3 residues: CASSTQGSRYEQYF. The CDR3, as DNA: TGTGCCAGCTCAACGCAGGGTAGTCGCTACGAGCAGTACTTC. Variable domain in full (rest from reference TRBV18 and TRBJ2-7): NAGVMQNPRHLVRRRGQEARLRCSPMKGHSHVYWYRQLPEEGLKFMVYLQKENIIDESGMPKERFSAEFPKEGPSILRIQQVVRGDSAAYFCASSTQGSRYEQYFGPGTRLTVT.

This clonotype showed up just a few times. The rearrangement uses TRBV7-6 and TRBJ2-3; 8 positions match TRBD2. In germline, CDR1 is SGHVS, CDR2 FNYEAQ. This CDR3 region has 16 residues. Trimming at V came to 1 base and at J to 2 bases, leaving 5 bases not matched to a gene. This CDR3 reads CASSLGASGPTDTQYF. DNA for the CDR3: TGTGCCAGCAGCTTAGGGGCTAGCGGGCCCACAGATACGCAGTATTTT.

This chain joins TRBV27 and TRBJ2-1; no firm D call. The CDR3 runs to 14 residues. Germline CDR1 is MNHEY and CDR2 is SMNVEV (reference sequence). The V end was cut by 0 bases, the J end by 2 bases, with 5 bases between. Here the CDR3 reads CASSLSIPYNEQFF. The CDR3 coding sequence is TGTGCCAGCAGTTTATCGATACCCTACAATGAGCAGTTCTTC.

The chain recombines TRBV5-1 with TRBJ2-6; no clear D gene. V was trimmed by 4 bases and J by 0 bases, leaving 8 bases between them. CDR3 size: 15 residues. Germline CDR1 SGHRS, CDR2 YFSETQ. DNA of the CDR3: TGCGCCAGCAGCCTCGAAATCTCTGGGGCCAACGTCCTGACTTTC. This encodes CASSLEISGANVLTF.

The chain recombines TRBV24-1 with TRBJ2-7, with D tentatively TRBD1 (6 bases). This CDR3 is 15 amino acids long. Germline V lookup: CDR1 KGHDR, CDR2 SFDVKD. Trimming shortened V by 3 bases and J by 9 bases, and 20 bases separated the two germline ends. CDR3 sequence reads: CATSDRPSRDTGQYF. The CDR3 bases are TGTGCCACCAGTGATCGCCCAAGCCGGGACACAGGGCAGTACTTC.

V gene TRBV6-2 or TRBV6-3 combines with J gene TRBJ1-1; 7 nucleotides line up with TRBD1. The CDR3 covers 17 residues. Germline lookup yields CDR1 MNHEY and CDR2 SVGEGT. With 9 bases clipped from V and 0 bases from J, the junction kept 16 bases outside the gene matches. CDR3: CARNNNNRGVVNTEAFF. As DNA, the CDR3 is TGTGCCAGAAATAATAATAACAGGGGAGTGGTGAACACTGAAGCTTTCTTT.

The chain has TRBV5-1 and TRBJ2-7, with a weak D call TRBD1 (5 bases). V was trimmed by 0 bases and J by 5 bases, leaving 12 bases between them. The CDR3 totals 14 residues. The germline gives CDR1 SGHRS, CDR2 YFSETQ. CDR3 loop: CASSLAGAEDEQYF. CDR3 coding DNA: TGCGCCAGCAGCTTGGCTGGGGCCGAGGACGAGCAGTACTTC.

This clonotype has a handful of counts. The chain links TRBV6-5 to TRBJ2-7, with D perhaps matching TRBD2 (6 bases). The CDR3 contains 16 residues. V gave up 0 bases and J gave up 2 bases, with 14 bases separating them. Germline V gene data show CDR1 as MNHEY and CDR2 as SVGAGI. The CDR3 sequence is CASSYSILAVTYEQYF. CDR3 DNA: TGTGCCAGCAGTTACTCGATTTTAGCGGTTACCTACGAGCAGTACTTC.

The chain uses TRBV12-3 or TRBV12-4 and TRBJ1-5; D remains unclear. V dropped 6 bases and J dropped 0 bases, with 6 bases sitting between them. The CDR3 consists of 13 residues. Here the CDR3 reads CASRPDSNQPQHF. The CDR3 DNA sequence: TGTGCCAGCAGACCGGATAGCAATCAGCCCCAGCATTTT.

The V call is TRBV10-3, the J call TRBJ1-2; 9 bases agree with TRBD1. The germline V gene has CDR1 ENHRY and CDR2 SYGVKD. J lost 8 bases, V lost 2 bases, and 9 bases had no gene match. The CDR3 consists of 15 residues. The DNA of the CDR3 is TGTGCCATCAGTGAGAGGGACAGGGTAACGGAGGGCTACACCTTC. As protein: CAISERDRVTEGYTF.

This clonotype was seen more than once but under ten times. The rearrangement links TRBV6-5 to TRBJ2-1, with 11 bases lining up with TRBD2. Trimming took 5 bases from V and 9 from J; bases not matched to a gene: 9. There are 15 residues in the CDR3. The germline CDR1 and CDR2 sequences are MNHEY and SVGAGI. CDR3: CASSTGLAGFSEQFF. For the CDR3, the DNA is TGTGCCAGCAGTACTGGACTAGCGGGCTTCAGTGAGCAGTTCTTC.

V is TRBV7-9 and J is TRBJ2-1; D unclear. CDR3 length equals 12 residues. Trimming removed 3 bases at V and 9 bases at J, with 9 bases between. Germline CDR1 is SEHNR and CDR2 is FQNEAQ (reference sequence). CDR3 in amino acids: CASSFLKGEQFF. The DNA for the CDR3 is TGTGCCAGCAGCTTCCTTAAGGGTGAGCAGTTCTTC.

The V and J genes are TRBV12-5 and TRBJ2-1; D is unresolved. This CDR3 has 12 amino acids. V lost 3 bases and J 1 base, leaving 1 base between the germline ends. Germline CDR1 LGHNT, CDR2 FRNRAP. The CDR3 loop reads CASGLSYNEQFF. The CDR3 DNA reads as TGTGCTAGTGGTTTATCCTACAATGAGCAGTTCTTC.

This clonotype was recorded a few times. The chain is built from TRBV21-1 and TRBJ2-1; TRBD2 was called by the table and not checked on the DNA. TRBV21-1 is a pseudogene segment. The CDR3 has 15 amino acids. Here the CDR3 reads CASSAPGLVANEQFF. CDR3 nucleotide sequence: TGTGCCAGCAGCGCACCGGGACTAGTCGCCAATGAGCAGTTCTTC.

There are a few counts of this clonotype. J is TRBJ2-2 and V is TRBV2; no clear D gene. Between the trimmed V and J ends, which lost 4 bases and 1 base, there was a span of 4 bases. The CDR3 length is 13 residues. CDR1 and CDR2 from the germline V gene are SNHLY and FYNNEI. The DNA of the CDR3 is TGTGCCAGCAGTGCTAAGAACACCGGGGAGCTGTTTTTT. Its translation: CASSAKNTGELFF.

This clonotype was detected only a few times. V usage is TRBV3-1 and J usage is TRBJ2-7; unclear D gene. Germline V gives CDR1 LGHDT, CDR2 YNNKEL (reference sequence). The CDR3 is 16 residues long. Trimming removed 1 base at V and 3 bases at J, with 16 bases between. The chain's CDR3 is CASSQVRSSRIYEQYF. The CDR3 region has the DNA TGTGCCAGCAGCCAAGTCCGAAGCTCCCGGATCTACGAGCAGTACTTC.

The rearrangement joins TRBV30 to TRBJ2-1, with TRBD1 matching over 11 bases. After removal of 5 bases from V and 4 bases from J, the junction contained 7 bases not matched to a gene. In germline, CDR1 is GTSNPN, CDR2 SVGIG (reference sequence). The CDR3 spans 15 residues. The DNA for the CDR3 is TGTGCCTGGTTCGGGACAGGGGGAACGTACAATGAGCAGTTCTTC. Residues: CAWFGTGGTYNEQFF.

This sequence joins TRBV15 and TRBJ2-3; D possibly corresponds to TRBD1 (5 bases). Germline V gives CDR1 LNHNV, CDR2 YYDKDF (reference sequence). The CDR3 covers 16 residues. V lost 2 bases to trimming and J lost 1 base, with 13 bases between them. DNA of the CDR3: TGTGCCACCAGCAGACCAGGGCGGCATGGCACAGATACGCAGTATTTT. Translating it yields CATSRPGRHGTDTQYF.

This rearrangement joins TRBV25-1 to TRBJ2-7; D is perhaps TRBD2 (6 bases). Per germline, CDR1 MGHDK and CDR2 SYGVNS. Trimming removed 3 bases at V and 4 bases at J, with 16 bases between. The CDR3 is made up of 15 amino acids. In DNA, the CDR3 is TGTGCCAGCAGTGACACGGGAGCTCTTCGGTACGAGCAGTACTTC. It codes for CASSDTGALRYEQYF.

This clonotype was observed a few times. This chain links TRBV6-2 or TRBV6-3 with TRBJ2-1; D might be TRBD1 (5 bases). The CDR3 is 13 amino acids. V lost 8 bases and J lost 0, with 8 bases in between. Germline assignment: CDR1 MNHEY and CDR2 SVGEGT. The CDR3: CASDSSSYNEQFF. The CDR3 DNA reads as TGTGCCAGCGACAGTAGCTCCTACAATGAGCAGTTCTTC.

The V call is TRBV5-5, the J call TRBJ2-7; D possibly corresponds to TRBD1 (5 bases). The CDR3 runs to 14 residues. The V end was cut by 4 bases, the J end by 2 bases, with 13 bases between. CDR1 SGHKS and CDR2 YYEKEE come from the germline V gene (reference sequence). CDR3 in amino acids: CASSARQITYEQYF. As DNA, the CDR3 is TGTGCCAGCAGCGCCAGACAGATAACCTACGAGCAGTACTTC.

The table lists this clonotype with a few counts. The chain links TRBV7-9 to TRBJ1-3; TRBD1 is a possible D gene (6 bases). The CDR3 sequence is 14 residues long. Per germline, CDR1 SEHNR and CDR2 FQNEAQ (reference sequence). Trimming removed 7 bases at V and 5 bases at J, with 15 bases between. The CDR3 is CASTVVQGRNTIYF. The CDR3, as DNA: TGTGCCAGCACCGTCGTACAGGGAAGAAACACCATATATTTT.

A few counts support this clonotype. This chain links TRBV7-2 with TRBJ1-1, with 7 bases identical to TRBD1. This CDR3 has 12 residues. J gave up 9 bases and V 5 bases, and 6 bases lay outside the gene matches. Germline lookup yields CDR1 SGHTA and CDR2 FQGNSA. CDR3 coding DNA: TGTGCCAGCAGCCAGGGGGGGTCTAAAGCTTTCTTT. Translated, it gives CASSQGGSKAFF.

Only one count was recorded for this clonotype. This sequence joins TRBV20-1 and TRBJ2-5, with D perhaps TRBD2 (5 bases). V lost 2 bases and J 9 bases, leaving 22 bases between the germline ends. The CDR3 runs to 15 residues. Germline assignment: CDR1 DFQATT and CDR2 SNEGSKA (reference sequence). The CDR3 bases are TGCAGTGCTAGAAACATCAGGACTGGGTCATTGCCCCAGTACTTC. This sequence encodes CSARNIRTGSLPQYF.

V is TRBV15 and J is TRBJ2-1, with 8 nucleotides matching TRBD2. J gave up 4 bases and V 7 bases, and 3 bases lay outside the gene matches. The germline gives CDR1 LNHNV, CDR2 YYDKDF (reference sequence). The CDR3 has 13 amino acids. This chain's CDR3 is CATKRESYNEQFF. Written as DNA, the CDR3 is TGTGCCACCAAGCGGGAGAGTTACAATGAGCAGTTCTTC. The full variable domain, its missing parts supplied by reference TRBV15 and TRBJ2-1, is DAMVIQNPRYQVTQFGKPVTLSCSQTLNHNVMYWYQQKSSQAPKLLFHYYDKDFNNEADTPDNFQSRRPNTSFCFLDIRSPGLGDTAMYLCATKRESYNEQFFGPGTRLTVL.

The chain recombines TRBV13 with TRBJ1-1; a possible D gene is TRBD1 (5 bases). Between the trimmed V and J ends, which lost 5 bases and 3 bases, there was a span of 7 bases. CDR1 PRHDT and CDR2 FYEKMQ come from the germline V gene (reference sequence). CDR3 length equals 12 residues. CDR3: CASSPRDTEAFF. The CDR3 coding sequence is TGTGCCAGCAGCCCCAGGGACACTGAAGCTTTCTTT.

Only a few counts were recorded for this clonotype. The V call is TRBV20-1, the J call TRBJ2-7; D tentatively reads TRBD1 or TRBD2 (5 bases each). V lost 5 bases and J 2 bases, leaving 16 bases between the germline ends. This CDR3 spans 14 amino acids. The germline V gene has CDR1 DFQATT and CDR2 SNEGSKA (reference sequence). In nucleotides, the CDR3 is TGCAGTGCTTCGAGGGGCGTACGACCCTACGAGCAGTACTTC. Protein: CSASRGVRPYEQYF.

This clonotype occurred a few times. The chain combines TRBV29-1 with TRBJ2-2, with D unresolved. The CDR3 length is 11 residues. V gave up 2 bases and J gave up 14 bases, with 12 bases separating them. Germline values: CDR1 SQVTM, CDR2 ANQGSEA. For the CDR3, the DNA is TGCAGCGTTGAAAGGTTTGGATACCTGTTTTTT. Protein product: CSVERFGYLFF.

This chain links TRBV14 with TRBJ2-5; 7 bases are a match to TRBD1. V lost 4 bases to trimming and J lost 2 bases; unmatched junction nucleotides: 7. Germline CDR1 SGHDN, CDR2 FVKESK. The CDR3 length is 15 residues. The CDR3 spells CASSPLGQKQETQYF. The CDR3 nucleotides are TGTGCCAGCAGCCCGCTGGGACAGAAGCAAGAGACCCAGTACTTC.